This passage covers 28 T cell receptor beta chains from one sample sequenced in a study of HIV-infected children after antiretroviral therapy interruption. Sample treatment: PENTA 11 planned treatment interruption arm or continuous ART arm. A 3' RACE protocol on RNA, with unique molecular identifiers, produced the TCR library. MiXCR, run by TCRdb on the 3' RACE reads, gives a single entry per CDR3 protein. The sample holds roughly 3,700 distinct CDR3 sequences, about 4.6% seen once. Sequences were derived from CD45RO+ CD8+ T cells from PBMCs, pooled from several time points, sampled from a donor given antiretroviral therapy, either interrupted or continuous. Noted subset: memory CD8+ CD45RO+ CD45RA- T cells. The receptors were gathered from a pool of human donors with HIV.

The sample holds many counts of this clonotype. The chain couples TRBV11-1 to TRBJ2-7; 7 bases are shared with TRBD1. The CDR3 extends over 16 amino acids. Germline trimming cut 3 bases from V and 1 base from J; bases unmatched to any gene: 9. Germline-derived CDR1 and CDR2 are SGHAT and FQDESV (reference sequence). The DNA of the CDR3 is TGTGCCAGCAGCTTGGTACGACGGGACAGATCCTACGAGCAGTACTTC. Encoded protein: CASSLVRRDRSYEQYF.

This clonotype was seen a few times. The V gene is TRBV5-6, the J gene TRBJ2-4; a possible D gene is TRBD2 (6 bases). This CDR3 contains 16 residues. Germline CDR1 is SGHDT and CDR2 is YYEEEE. Trimming shortened V by 3 bases and J by 1 base, and 14 bases separated the two germline ends. CDR3 coding DNA: TGTGCCAGCAGCTCATTGGGGACTGAGGCCAAAAACATTCAGTACTTC. Protein product: CASSSLGTEAKNIQYF.

This clonotype is medium-sized. The chain is built from TRBV23-1 and TRBJ1-2, with D possibly TRBD1 on 6 matching bases. TRBV23-1 is flagged as an ORF with uncertain function. Trimming took 2 bases from V and 3 from J, leaving 10 bases between them. The CDR3 length is 14 residues. The CDR3 DNA sequence: TGCGCCAGCAGTCAAAGGGGGGAGGACTATGGCTACACCTTC. This codes for CASSQRGEDYGYTF.

Only a few counts were recorded for this clonotype. V usage is TRBV10-2 and J usage is TRBJ2-1; D unclear. The CDR3 contains 11 residues. The germline V gene encodes CDR1 WSHSY and CDR2 SAAADI. Trimming stripped 6 bases from V and 5 bases from J, with 5 bases between. CDR3 amino acids: CASRANNEQFF. The DNA for the CDR3 is TGCGCCAGCAGGGCCAACAATGAGCAGTTCTTC.

The table lists this clonotype with many counts. The rearrangement joins TRBV5-1 to TRBJ2-7; unclear D gene. Germline assignment: CDR1 SGHRS and CDR2 YFSETQ. CDR3 length: 11 residues. The V end lost 2 bases, the J end lost 0 bases, and 0 bases lay between the germline ends. The CDR3 bases are TGCGCCAGCAGCTTCTCCTACGAGCAGTACTTC. Translated: CASSFSYEQYF. Together with reference TRBV5-1 and TRBJ2-7, the CDR3 gives the full variable domain: KAGVTQTPRYLIKTRGQQVTLSCSPISGHRSVSWYQQTPGQGLQFLFEYFSETQRNKGNFPGRFSGRQFSNSRSEMNVSTLELGDSALYLCASSFSYEQYFGPGTRLTVT.

This clonotype has ten or more counts. This sequence joins TRBV7-8 and TRBJ1-5, with TRBD1 matching over 9 bases. Trimming removed 7 bases from V and 6 bases from J; junction bases left unmatched: 7. The CDR3 is 14 amino acids. Germline V gene lookup returns CDR1 SGHVS and CDR2 FQNEAQ. In nucleotides, the CDR3 is TGTGCCAGCAACCCGACAGGGGGGAGTCAGCCCCAGCATTTT. As protein: CASNPTGGSQPQHF.

By sample share, this clonotype is medium-sized. V and J are TRBV7-9 and TRBJ2-2; D is possibly TRBD1 (6 bases). Germline CDR1 reads SEHNR; CDR2 reads FQNEAQ (reference sequence). This CDR3 region has 15 residues. V dropped 4 bases and J dropped 4 bases, with 13 bases sitting between them. The CDR3 spells CASSSRQATTGELFF. CDR3 DNA sequence: TGTGCCAGCAGCTCTCGACAGGCCACCACCGGGGAGCTGTTTTTT.

This clonotype was recorded at least ten times. The V gene is TRBV20-1, the J gene TRBJ2-7; TRBD1 aligns across 9 bases. J was trimmed by 3 bases and V by 4 bases; bases with no gene match: 7. The CDR3 contains 14 residues. Germline V gene lookup returns CDR1 DFQATT and CDR2 SNEGSKA (reference sequence). The CDR3 loop is CSAMDRGLHYEQYF. The CDR3, as DNA: TGCAGTGCTATGGACAGGGGTCTCCACTACGAGCAGTACTTC.

In this sample, this clonotype is medium-sized. This chain connects TRBV9 to TRBJ1-2; D is uncertain. The ends were cut back, 5 bases at V and 4 bases at J, with 6 bases in the middle. The CDR3 spans 11 residues. Germline assignment: CDR1 SGDLS and CDR2 YYNGEE. The CDR3, as DNA: TGTGCCAGCAGGGACGGCTATGGCTACACCTTC. Translation gives CASRDGYGYTF. Looking up the rest from reference TRBV9 and TRBJ1-2 gives the full variable domain: DSGVTQTPKHLITATGQRVTLRCSPRSGDLSVYWYQQSLDQGLQFLIQYYNGEERAKGNILERFSAQQFPDLHSELNLSSLELGDSALYFCASRDGYGYTFGSGTRLTVV.

This chain links TRBV30 with TRBJ1-1; D is unresolved. CDR1 is GTSNPN, CDR2 SVGIG, per germline (reference sequence). Trimming removed 3 bases from V and 7 bases from J, with 12 bases in between. The CDR3 length is 12 residues. The CDR3 sequence is CAWRPARVEAFF. CDR3 nucleotides: TGTGCCTGGAGACCAGCCCGGGTTGAAGCTTTCTTT.

This clonotype is medium-sized in the sample. The V gene is TRBV2, the J gene TRBJ2-3; no firm D call. Looked up from germline, CDR1 is SNHLY and CDR2 is FYNNEI. The CDR3 runs to 15 residues. Trimming took 2 bases from V and 3 from J, leaving 12 bases between them. Here the CDR3 DNA reads TGTGCCAGCAGTGAAACGATTCTAGGTACAGATACGCAGTATTTT. Translated, it gives CASSETILGTDTQYF. Looking up the rest from reference TRBV2 and TRBJ2-3 gives the full variable domain: EPEVTQTPSHQVTQMGQEVILRCVPISNHLYFYWYRQILGQKVEFLVSFYNNEISEKSEIFDDQFSVERPDGSNFTLKIRSTKLEDSAMYFCASSETILGTDTQYFGPGTRLTVL.

This clonotype was counted at least ten times. The chain recombines TRBV4-1 with TRBJ1-6; 7 nucleotides match TRBD1. Germline V gene lookup returns CDR1 MGHRA and CDR2 YSYEKL. This CDR3 is built from 16 residues. V gave up 2 bases and J gave up 8 bases; unmatched junction bases: 9. CDR3 nucleotide sequence: TGCGCCAGCAGCCAAAACCCGACAGGGTCGGATTCACCCCTCCACTTT. Its protein is CASSQNPTGSDSPLHF.

In this sample, this clonotype turned up a few times. This chain links TRBV27 with TRBJ2-5; the D gene could be TRBD1 or TRBD2 (5 bases each). This CDR3 contains 14 residues. CDR1 and CDR2 (germline): MNHEY, SMNVEV (reference sequence). V dropped 4 bases and J dropped 2 bases, with 11 bases sitting between them. The CDR3 DNA reads TGTGCCAGCAGTTACCAGGGAGTTCAAGAGACCCAGTACTTC. This encodes CASSYQGVQETQYF.

The sample holds many counts of this clonotype. This rearrangement joins TRBV4-1 to TRBJ1-1; D gene ambiguous. Germline loops: CDR1 MGHRA, CDR2 YSYEKL. CDR3 length equals 14 residues. Trimming cost V 3 bases and J 2 bases, with 10 bases left between them. The CDR3 spells CASSQLMGNTEAFF. CDR3 DNA: TGCGCCAGCAGCCAGCTTATGGGCAACACTGAAGCTTTCTTT.

This clonotype is labeled large. The chain links TRBV7-9 to TRBJ2-3; 9 nucleotides line up with TRBD1. The CDR3 totals 15 residues. Germline V gene lookup returns CDR1 SEHNR and CDR2 FQNEAQ (reference sequence). V lost 6 bases to trimming and J lost 4 bases; unmatched junction nucleotides: 8. CDR3 region: CASSLYRGRADTQYF. The CDR3 DNA follows: TGTGCCAGCAGTCTTTACAGGGGGCGGGCAGATACGCAGTATTTT.

This clonotype was seen a handful of times. V usage is TRBV4-2 and J usage is TRBJ2-1; D is ambiguous. Trimming shortened V by 3 bases and J by 2 bases, and 5 bases separated the two germline ends. The CDR3 runs to 13 residues. Germline CDR1 and CDR2: LGHNA and YNFKEQ. The DNA for the CDR3 is TGTGCCAGCAGCCATGTAACCTACAATGAGCAGTTCTTC. Translated: CASSHVTYNEQFF.

This clonotype is categorized as medium-sized. The rearrangement links TRBV12-3 or TRBV12-4 to TRBJ2-1; D unresolved. The CDR3 is 12 amino acids. V lost 6 bases and J lost 5, with 8 bases in between. CDR3 loop: CASSRSHNEQFF. The CDR3 DNA sequence: TGTGCCAGCAGCCGATCCCACAATGAGCAGTTCTTC.

This clonotype has just a few counts. The gene calls are TRBV2 and TRBJ2-7, with D possibly TRBD1 on 6 matching bases. V lost 10 bases to trimming and J lost 5 bases, with 15 bases between them. The CDR3 sequence is 12 residues long. Germline V lookup: CDR1 SNHLY, CDR2 FYNNEI. CDR3 protein: CATLQQGDEQYF. The CDR3 bases are TGTGCCACCCTACAACAGGGCGACGAGCAGTACTTC.

This clonotype was recorded at least ten times. The chain recombines TRBV18 with TRBJ2-2; D unclear. V was cut by 8 bases and J by 0 bases, with 13 bases left in between. Germline-derived CDR1 and CDR2 are KGHSH and LQKENI. The CDR3 has 15 residues. CDR3 DNA sequence: TGTGCCAGCCCTCCTCCCGAGACGAACACCGGGGAGCTGTTTTTT. It specifies CASPPPETNTGELFF.

The gene calls are TRBV12-5 and TRBJ1-5; D is unclear. CDR3 length equals 15 residues. Germline V gene lookup returns CDR1 LGHNT and CDR2 FRNRAP. Trimming took off 6 bases at V and 0 bases at J, with 12 bases between the two ends. For the CDR3, the DNA is TGTGCTAGTGGGCGAGGTTTGACTAGCAATCAGCCCCAGCATTTT. It is translated as CASGRGLTSNQPQHF.

This clonotype was found many times. This chain connects TRBV20-1 to TRBJ2-1; D may be TRBD1 or TRBD2 (6 bases each). The V gene lost 4 bases and the J gene lost 2 bases, with 27 bases spanning the gap. In germline, CDR1 is DFQATT, CDR2 SNEGSKA (reference sequence). This CDR3 has 19 amino acids. The CDR3 sequence: CSAIGPRWGSRGAYNEQFF. The CDR3 bases are TGCAGTGCTATAGGGCCCCGGTGGGGGTCGAGGGGGGCCTACAATGAGCAGTTCTTC.

This clonotype was counted at least ten times. V is TRBV13 and J is TRBJ2-5; possible D gene TRBD2, 7 bases. Per germline, CDR1 PRHDT and CDR2 FYEKMQ (reference sequence). This CDR3 region has 15 residues. The V gene lost 3 bases and the J gene lost 2 bases, with 13 bases spanning the gap. The CDR3 DNA is TGTGCCAGCAGCTTGAAGGGAGGGGGACAAGAGACCCAGTACTTC. Translating it yields CASSLKGGGQETQYF.

This clonotype was detected only a few times. CDR3 in DNA: TGTGCCAGCAGCCGCCGACTTCCGAACACCGGGGAGCTGTTTTTT. Its protein product is CASSRRLPNTGELFF. The chain recombines TRBV7-9 with TRBJ2-2; D gene unclear. The germline V gene has CDR1 SEHNR and CDR2 FQNEAQ (reference sequence). This CDR3 spans 15 amino acids. V lost 5 bases and J lost 0, with 10 bases in between.

This clonotype has at least ten counts. The rearrangement uses TRBV10-3 and TRBJ1-2, with D unresolved. V shed 2 bases and J shed 1 base, with 11 bases lying between them. CDR1 is ENHRY and CDR2 is SYGVKD in the germline V gene. The CDR3 is made up of 15 amino acids. For the CDR3, the DNA is TGTGCCATCAGTGAGGTCCGCGATGATAACTATGGCTACACCTTC. Protein sequence: CAISEVRDDNYGYTF.

The chain joins TRBV6-4 to TRBJ2-3, with 11 positions matching TRBD1. The CDR3 covers 16 residues. V lost 5 bases and J lost 4; bases outside the gene matches: 8. Germline CDR1 MRHNA, CDR2 SNTAGT. The CDR3 region is CASSPKGGQGADTQYF. In DNA form, the CDR3 reads TGTGCCAGCAGTCCAAAAGGGGGACAGGGGGCAGATACGCAGTATTTT.

This clonotype was observed many times. The chain recombines TRBV12-3 or TRBV12-4 with TRBJ2-7; no reliable D call. The germline V and J ends were trimmed by 4 bases and 5 bases, with 6 bases remaining between them. The CDR3 is made up of 11 amino acids. CDR3 region: CASSSLDEQYF. The CDR3 DNA is TGTGCCAGCAGTTCTCTGGACGAGCAGTACTTC.

This clonotype was observed many times. The chain uses TRBV19 and TRBJ2-7; TRBD1 agrees at 8 bases. V lost 6 bases and J lost 4; bases outside the gene matches: 8. Germline V lookup: CDR1 LNHDA, CDR2 SQIVND (reference sequence). The CDR3 covers 14 residues. In nucleotides, the CDR3 is TGTGCCAGTAGCCCCGGGACAGGTGGATACGAGCAGTACTTC. It codes for CASSPGTGGYEQYF.

This clonotype was counted at least ten times. This CDR3 reads CASSLGPGQGYEQYF. The CDR3 nucleotides read TGTGCCAGCAGCCTGGGACCGGGACAGGGTTACGAGCAGTACTTC. The chain recombines TRBV7-9 with TRBJ2-7; 9 nucleotides align to TRBD1. Trimming cost V 5 bases and J 4 bases; bases outside gene matches: 9. This CDR3 is built from 15 residues. Per the germline V gene, CDR1 is SEHNR and CDR2 is FQNEAQ (reference sequence).